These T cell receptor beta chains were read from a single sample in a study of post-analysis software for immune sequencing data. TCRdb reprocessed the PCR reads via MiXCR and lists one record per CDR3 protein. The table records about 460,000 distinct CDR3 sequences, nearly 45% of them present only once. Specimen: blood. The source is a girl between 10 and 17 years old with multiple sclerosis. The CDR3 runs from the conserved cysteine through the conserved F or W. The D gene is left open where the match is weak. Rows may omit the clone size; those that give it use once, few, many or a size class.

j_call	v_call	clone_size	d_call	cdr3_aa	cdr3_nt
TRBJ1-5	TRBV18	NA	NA	CASSPPGDQPQHF	TGTGCCAGCTCCCCGCCGGGTGATCAGCCCCAGCATTTT
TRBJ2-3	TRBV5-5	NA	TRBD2	CASSLAAGDHHTQYF	TGTGCCAGCAGCTTGGCAGCGGGAGACCACCATACGCAGTATTTT
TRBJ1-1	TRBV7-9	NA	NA	CASSLGGSGEAFF	TGTGCCAGCAGCTTGGGAGGCTCGGGTGAAGCTTTCTTT
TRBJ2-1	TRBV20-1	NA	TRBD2	CSADFGLAGVDEQFF	TGCAGTGCCGACTTTGGGCTAGCGGGAGTTGATGAGCAGTTCTTC
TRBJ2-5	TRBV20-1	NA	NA	CSAPGAGEETQYF	TGCAGTGCGCCCGGGGCAGGCGAGGAGACCCAGTACTTC
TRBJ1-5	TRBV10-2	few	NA	CARMGRHSNQPQHF	TGCGCCAGGATGGGGCGACATAGCAATCAGCCCCAGCATTTT
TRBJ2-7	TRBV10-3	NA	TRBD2	CAISESPVGGSSYEQYF	TGTGCCATCAGTGAGTCCCCTGTTGGCGGGAGCTCCTACGAGCAGTACTTC
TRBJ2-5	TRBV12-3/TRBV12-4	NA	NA	CASSLGTWGETQYF	TGTGCCAGCAGTTTGGGGACTTGGGGGGAGACCCAGTACTTC
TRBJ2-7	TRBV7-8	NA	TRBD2	CASSSPGLGDHEQYF	TGTGCCAGCAGCTCCCCGGGACTAGGAGACCACGAGCAGTACTTC
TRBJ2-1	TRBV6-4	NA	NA	CASSEDANNEQFF	TGTGCCAGCAGTGAGGACGCCAACAATGAGCAGTTCTTC
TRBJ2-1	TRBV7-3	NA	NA	CASSPIARGEQFF	TGTGCCAGCAGCCCAATCGCCAGGGGTGAGCAGTTCTTC
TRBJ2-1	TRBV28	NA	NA	CASSEYWGSYNEQFF	TGTGCCAGCAGTGAATACTGGGGCTCCTACAATGAGCAGTTCTTC
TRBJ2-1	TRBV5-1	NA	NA	CASSYPSERGADSSYNEQFF	TGCGCCAGCAGCTACCCTTCGGAGAGGGGAGCGGACAGCTCCTACAATGAGCAGTTCTTC
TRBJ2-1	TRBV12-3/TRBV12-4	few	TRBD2	CASTSSGRESPRFF	TGTGCCAGCACCTCTTCTGGGCGGGAGTCCCCCCGGTTCTTC
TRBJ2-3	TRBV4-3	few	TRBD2	CASSQDRLAEVTDTQYF	TGCGCCAGCAGCCAAGATAGGCTAGCGGAGGTCACAGATACGCAGTATTTT
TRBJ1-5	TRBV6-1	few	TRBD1	CASSPGTGSNQPQHF	TGTGCCAGCAGCCCCGGGACAGGGTCAAATCAGCCCCAGCATTTT
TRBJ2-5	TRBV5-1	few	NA	CASSLGGQGETQYF	TGCGCCAGCAGCTTGGGGGGTCAGGGAGAGACCCAGTACTTC
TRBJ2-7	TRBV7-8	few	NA	CASSQSPVGTLTYEQYF	TGTGCCAGCAGCCAATCGCCCGTGGGGACGCTCACCTACGAGCAGTACTTC
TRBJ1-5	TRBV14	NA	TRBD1	CASSQGPRTGVSNQPQHF	TGTGCCAGCAGCCAAGGCCCCCGGACAGGGGTTAGCAATCAGCCCCAGCATTTT
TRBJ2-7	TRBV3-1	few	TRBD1	CASSRDSHSYEQYF	TGTGCCAGCAGCCGGGACAGCCACTCCTACGAGCAGTACTTC
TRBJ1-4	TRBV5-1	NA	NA	CASSPTRQVAGNEKLFF	TGCGCCAGCAGCCCCACCCGACAGGTTGCCGGTAATGAAAAACTGTTTTTT
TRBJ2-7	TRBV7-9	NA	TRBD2	CASRRLAGGPGHSYEQYF	TGTGCCAGCAGGCGACTAGCGGGAGGGCCGGGCCACTCCTACGAGCAGTACTTC
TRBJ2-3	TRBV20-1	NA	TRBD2	CSAPSLAGANTQYF	TGCAGTGCTCCCTCCCTAGCGGGCGCGAATACGCAGTATTTT
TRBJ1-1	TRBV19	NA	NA	CASSIATTTENTEAFF	TGTGCCAGTAGTATAGCGACGACGACCGAAAACACTGAAGCTTTCTTT
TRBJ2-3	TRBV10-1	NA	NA	CASSESNYPSTDTQYF	TGCGCCAGCAGTGAGTCGAACTACCCCAGCACAGATACGCAGTATTTT
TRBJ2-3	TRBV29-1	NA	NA	CSVGGPFADTQYF	TGCAGCGTTGGGGGTCCCTTCGCAGATACGCAGTATTTT
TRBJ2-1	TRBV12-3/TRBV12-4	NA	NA	CATSTRSNEQFF	TGTGCCACCAGCACCCGGTCCAATGAGCAGTTCTTC
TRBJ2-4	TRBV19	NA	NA	CASSPIRTIAKNIQYF	TGTGCCAGTAGCCCTATACGGACTATAGCCAAAAACATTCAGTACTTC
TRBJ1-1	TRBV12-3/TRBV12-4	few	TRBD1	CASSGRTGGTEAFF	TGTGCCAGCAGTGGAAGGACAGGGGGCACTGAAGCTTTCTTT
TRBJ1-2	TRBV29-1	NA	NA	CSVEDRSYGYTF	TGCAGCGTTGAAGATCGGAGCTATGGCTACACCTTC
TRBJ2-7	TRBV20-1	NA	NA	CSGAISYEQYF	TGCAGTGGGGCAATCTCCTACGAGCAGTACTTC
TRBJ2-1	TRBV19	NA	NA	CASSFVPNYNEQFF	TGTGCCAGTAGCTTTGTTCCTAACTACAATGAGCAGTTCTTC
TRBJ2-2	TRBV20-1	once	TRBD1	CSASPRQGITGELFF	TGCAGTGCGAGTCCCCGACAGGGGATCACCGGGGAGCTGTTTTTT
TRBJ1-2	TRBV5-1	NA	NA	CASSRPNDNYGYTF	TGCGCCAGCAGCCGCCCGAATGATAACTATGGCTACACCTTC